This TCR beta chain originates from a study of cytomegalovirus exposure and HLA in healthy donors. The V end was cut by 2 bases, the J end by 8 bases, with 19 bases between. This CDR3 contains 16 residues. The germline V gene has CDR1 MNHGY and CDR2 SVAAGI. As to this clone: Its antigen is unidentified.

13 Jbeta primers and 60 Vbeta primers were used for the PCR. The assay was immunoSEQ multiplex PCR, and TCRdb's table has in-frame clones only and misses some. The data show about 200,000 clones, 75% to 85% seen once. Study-wide results and limits: In a later analysis, TCR beta V- and J-gene trimming was associated with a missense DCLRE1C variant.

The chain joins TRBV6-9 to TRBJ2-1; D is perhaps TRBD1 (8 bases). Specimen: PBMCs. The clonotype was recovered from a woman between 45 and 65 years old in good health and CMV-seropositive. This CDR3 reads CASSYIGTGGGDEQFF. The DNA of the CDR3 is TGTGCCAGCAGTTATATCGGGACAGGCGGGGGAGATGAGCAGTTCTTC.